These 30 T cell receptor beta chains were sequenced from one sample in a study of cytomegalovirus exposure and HLA in healthy donors. PCR used 60 Vbeta primers and 13 Jbeta primers. The data were produced by immunoSEQ multiplex PCR, yet TCRdb's version contains in-frame clones alone and is incomplete. The profile covers about 250,000 clones, with around 80% appearing a single time and approximately 0.47% taken by the ten largest. Sequencing was carried out using PBMCs. These TCRs come from a boy aged 10-17 years in good health and CMV-seronegative.

This clone was seen a few times. The chain combines TRBV2 with TRBJ2-7, with TRBD2 identical over 9 bases. Germline loops: CDR1 SNHLY, CDR2 FYNNEI. This CDR3 has 14 residues. Germline trimming cut 7 bases from V and 3 bases from J; bases unmatched to any gene: 7. The CDR3 loop is CASKLAGMLYEQYF. CDR3 DNA sequence: TGTGCCAGCAAGCTAGCGGGGATGCTCTACGAGCAGTACTTC.

This rearrangement joins TRBV2 to TRBJ1-2; maybe TRBD1 (6 bases). Trimming removed 5 bases from V and 3 bases from J, with 10 bases in between. The CDR3 contains 13 residues. The germline V gene encodes CDR1 SNHLY and CDR2 FYNNEI. CDR3 coding DNA: TGTGCCAGCAGTTTACAGGGTGACTATGGCTACACCTTC. Protein: CASSLQGDYGYTF.

This clone was seen only once. This chain joins TRBV6-1 and TRBJ1-2; 8 bases align to TRBD1. Germline trimming cut 2 bases from V and 2 bases from J; bases unmatched to any gene: 4. The CDR3 has 15 amino acids. CDR1 and CDR2 from the germline V gene are MNHNS and SASEGT. The CDR3 sequence is CASSEPGGANYGYTF. The CDR3 region has the DNA TGTGCCAGCAGTGAACCAGGGGGCGCGAACTATGGCTACACCTTC.

This sequence joins TRBV5-1 and TRBJ1-1; 9 bases line up with TRBD1. This CDR3 has 13 residues. CDR1 is SGHRS and CDR2 is YFSETQ in the germline V gene. V shed 1 base and J 11 bases; nucleotides not matched to a gene: 6. The CDR3 sequence is CASSLRTGADAFF. CDR3 DNA sequence: TGCGCCAGCAGCTTGAGGACAGGGGCCGACGCTTTCTTT.

The chain joins TRBV5-4 to TRBJ1-1; D is undetermined. V dropped 4 bases and J dropped 8 bases, with 9 bases sitting between them. The germline gives CDR1 SGHNT, CDR2 YYREEE (reference sequence). The CDR3 length is 11 residues. CDR3 residues: CASSRRGEAFF. The CDR3 nucleotides read TGTGCCAGCAGCCGACGGGGAGAAGCTTTCTTT.

V gene TRBV15 combines with J gene TRBJ1-3, with unresolved D. The CDR3 contains 17 residues. The V gene lost 5 bases and the J gene lost 0 bases, with 17 bases spanning the gap. Germline V gives CDR1 LNHNV, CDR2 YYDKDF (reference sequence). The chain's CDR3 is CATSHPNTRPSGNTIYF. As DNA, the CDR3 is TGTGCCACCAGCCACCCGAACACCCGCCCCTCTGGAAACACCATATATTTT.

The rearrangement joins TRBV9 to TRBJ1-1; TRBD1 might be the D (5 bases). The CDR3 consists of 13 residues. Germline CDR1 is SGDLS and CDR2 is YYNGEE. Trimming left V 0 bases short and J 8 bases short, with 11 bases between. DNA for the CDR3: TGTGCCAGCAGCGTAGAGGGGATTCGGGAAGCTTTCTTT. Amino acids: CASSVEGIREAFF.

This chain connects TRBV11-3 to TRBJ1-2, with D maybe TRBD1 (6 bases). The CDR3 loop spans 12 amino acids. CDR1 is SGHNT and CDR2 is YENEEA in the germline V gene. V shed 5 bases and J shed 4 bases, with 8 bases lying between them. In DNA form, the CDR3 reads TGTGCCAGCAGCACAGGGCTCTATGGCTACACCTTC. This codes for CASSTGLYGYTF.

This rearrangement joins TRBV7-9 to TRBJ1-6, with TRBD1 identical over 9 bases. With V trimmed by 5 bases and J by 6 bases, 11 bases remained unmatched. The CDR3 sequence is 17 residues long. Per germline, CDR1 SEHNR and CDR2 FQNEAQ (reference sequence). The CDR3 is CASSLTTGQGGNSPLHF. CDR3 sequence (DNA): TGTGCCAGCAGCCTCACCACGGGACAGGGAGGTAATTCACCCCTCCACTTT.

Notes on this clone: One end of the junction does not line up with germline, which may come from a read error. This rearrangement joins TRBV5-1 to TRBJ1-5; TRBD1 agrees at 7 bases. CDR3 length: 13 residues. Germline assignment: CDR1 SGHRS and CDR2 YFSETQ. In nucleotides, the CDR3 is TGCGCCAGCAGTCCGACAGGGCCCGCTCCCCGGCATTTT. Its translation is CASSPTGPAPRHF.

This chain links TRBV10-3 with TRBJ2-3; no firm D call. Between the trimmed V and J ends, which lost 2 bases and 5 bases, there was a span of 8 bases. Germline loops: CDR1 ENHRY, CDR2 SYGVKD. The CDR3 extends over 13 amino acids. The CDR3 here is CAISELVGDTQYF. The DNA for the CDR3 is TGTGCCATCAGTGAGCTAGTAGGAGATACGCAGTATTTT.

The rearrangement uses TRBV11-2 and TRBJ2-7; D may be TRBD2 (5 bases). The CDR3 is 16 amino acids. The V and J ends lost 1 base and 6 bases respectively, with 19 bases between them. Germline CDR1 SGHAT, CDR2 FQNNGV. Here the CDR3 reads CASSLVFASSIGEQYF. The CDR3 DNA sequence: TGTGCCAGCAGCTTAGTCTTCGCGTCTAGCATTGGCGAGCAGTACTTC.

The rearrangement joins TRBV9 to TRBJ2-7; 8 nucleotides match TRBD1. The V gene's germline CDR1 is SGDLS and CDR2 YYNGEE. This CDR3 region has 14 residues. The V segment lost 3 bases and the J segment 2 bases; nucleotides outside the gene matches: 4. The CDR3: CASSARQGPYEQYF. The CDR3 coding sequence is TGTGCCAGCAGCGCCCGACAGGGGCCCTACGAGCAGTACTTC.

The V gene is TRBV18, the J gene TRBJ2-7, with 11 nucleotides matching TRBD1. V lost 1 base to trimming and J lost 2 bases; unmatched junction nucleotides: 4. This CDR3 spans 16 amino acids. Germline V gene sequence: CDR1 KGHSH, CDR2 LQKENI. The CDR3 region is CASSPLRDRGTYEQYF. CDR3 DNA sequence: TGTGCCAGCTCACCACTACGGGACAGGGGGACCTACGAGCAGTACTTC. The full variable domain, completed using reference TRBV18 and TRBJ2-7, is NAGVMQNPRHLVRRRGQEARLRCSPMKGHSHVYWYRQLPEEGLKFMVYLQKENIIDESGMPKERFSAEFPKEGPSILRIQQVVRGDSAAYFCASSPLRDRGTYEQYFGPGTRLTVT.

The CDR3 protein is CASSPRLAGVYEQYF. The CDR3 DNA reads TGTGCCAGCAGCCCACGACTAGCGGGAGTGTACGAGCAGTACTTC. The chain couples TRBV9 to TRBJ2-7; 12 bases map to TRBD2. CDR3 size: 15 residues. Trimming cost V 4 bases and J 4 bases; bases outside gene matches: 6. Germline V CDR1 and CDR2: SGDLS, YYNGEE.

A word on this clone: Other DNA sequences of this sample code for an identical CDR3. This CDR3 reads CASSVGLGLAETQYF. The DNA for the CDR3 is TGTGCCAGCAGCGTAGGTTTGGGACTAGCGGAGACCCAGTACTTC. The chain couples TRBV9 to TRBJ2-5, with 10 bases matching TRBD2. The V gene's germline CDR1 is SGDLS and CDR2 YYNGEE. The length of the CDR3 is 15 residues. V lost 0 bases and J lost 5; bases outside the gene matches: 4.

DNA of the CDR3: TGTTCCATCAAGTCCCGGACCGCGGGTTCCTACGAGCAGTACTTC. Its translation: CSIKSRTAGSYEQYF. The chain is built from TRBV7-9 and TRBJ2-7, with D perhaps matching TRBD2 (5 bases). The length of the CDR3 is 15 residues. Per germline, CDR1 SEHNR and CDR2 FQNEAQ (reference sequence).

The rearrangement uses TRBV14 and TRBJ2-7; a weak D match, TRBD1 (5 bases). This CDR3 contains 18 residues. The ends were cut back, 0 bases at V and 6 bases at J, with 24 bases in the middle. CDR1 and CDR2 (germline): SGHDN, FVKESK. The CDR3 loop reads CASSQDYDFWAGPGEQYF. CDR3 bases: TGTGCCAGCAGCCAAGATTACGATTTCTGGGCAGGGCCGGGCGAGCAGTACTTC.

In this sample, this clone turned up a few times. This chain links TRBV5-6 with TRBJ1-1; D not resolved. Germline V gene lookup returns CDR1 SGHDT and CDR2 YYEEEE. The CDR3 runs 12 residues. With 1 base removed from V and 7 bases from J, the gap between germline ends came to 8 bases. DNA of the CDR3: TGTGCCAGCAGCTTGAGCGGGGATGAAGCTTTCTTT. Protein sequence: CASSLSGDEAFF.

The chain has TRBV25-1 and TRBJ1-1; D is ambiguous. The CDR3 has 17 residues. V was shortened by 0 bases and J by 0 bases, with 14 bases between the two germline ends. The germline CDR1 and CDR2 sequences are MGHDK and SYGVNS. The CDR3 reads CASSEYWTIGMNTEAFF. The CDR3 DNA sequence: TGTGCCAGCAGTGAATACTGGACTATTGGAATGAACACTGAAGCTTTCTTT.

The chain is built from TRBV9 and TRBJ2-7; TRBD1 aligns across 7 bases. CDR1 SGDLS and CDR2 YYNGEE come from the germline V gene. V dropped 4 bases and J dropped 5; count of bases not matched to a gene: 6. The CDR3 is made up of 13 amino acids. The CDR3 sequence: CASSLHRGDEQYF. CDR3 coding DNA: TGTGCCAGCAGCCTTCACAGGGGAGACGAGCAGTACTTC.

The gene calls are TRBV6-6 and TRBJ1-1; D gene uncertain. Germline CDR1 is MNHNY and CDR2 is SVGAGI (reference sequence). The CDR3 covers 14 residues. V was trimmed by 6 bases and J by 0 bases, leaving 11 bases between them. CDR3 sequence: CASRAGNLNTEAFF. The CDR3 DNA reads as TGTGCCAGCAGAGCGGGGAATTTGAACACTGAAGCTTTCTTT.

This chain links TRBV2 with TRBJ1-1, with 7 bases aligning to TRBD1. J lost 11 bases, V lost 6 bases, and 9 bases had no gene match. The CDR3 length is 12 residues. Germline V gives CDR1 SNHLY, CDR2 FYNNEI. CDR3 sequence reads: CASRGDSDRAFF. DNA of the CDR3: TGTGCCAGCAGAGGGGACAGCGATCGGGCTTTCTTT.

The chain couples TRBV9 to TRBJ1-3; D is undetermined. Germline values: CDR1 SGDLS, CDR2 YYNGEE. The V and J ends lost 4 bases and 4 bases respectively, with 9 bases between them. The CDR3 runs 13 residues. This chain's CDR3 is CASSREYGNTIYF. The CDR3 nucleotides read TGTGCCAGCAGCCGAGAGTACGGAAACACCATATATTTT.

The chain carries TRBV30 and TRBJ2-7; 8 bases match TRBD1. The CDR3 runs 14 residues. The J segment lost 2 bases and the V segment lost 1 base, leaving 4 bases of the junction unmatched. Germline CDR1 reads GTSNPN; CDR2 reads SVGIG (reference sequence). CDR3 amino acids: CAWSAGRGPYEQYF. The CDR3 DNA sequence: TGTGCCTGGAGTGCAGGCAGGGGGCCCTACGAGCAGTACTTC.

CDR3 DNA sequence: TGTGCCAGCAGTGTTCCGGGTCTCCTGGCCGGGGAGCTGTTTTTT. It specifies CASSVPGLLAGELFF. The chain employs TRBV6-1 and TRBJ2-2; D gene uncertain. The V end lost 4 bases, the J end lost 6 bases, and 15 bases lay between the germline ends. The CDR3 has 15 amino acids. Germline CDR1 reads MNHNS; CDR2 reads SASEGT.

In DNA, the CDR3 is TGTGCCAGCACCCATTCCCCGGGACAGGGGACAGATACGCAGTATTTT. Its protein is CASTHSPGQGTDTQYF. V usage is TRBV27 and J usage is TRBJ2-3; 10 bases agree with TRBD1. Germline CDR1 MNHEY, CDR2 SMNVEV (reference sequence). With 7 bases clipped from V and 3 bases from J, the junction kept 10 bases outside the gene matches. CDR3 size: 16 residues.

This clone was seen a handful of times. V and J are TRBV4-2 and TRBJ1-1; D may be TRBD1 (6 bases). Trimming pared 0 bases from V and 3 bases from J, leaving 17 bases between. The CDR3 extends over 17 amino acids. Per germline, CDR1 LGHNA and CDR2 YNFKEQ. The CDR3 region has the DNA TGTGCCAGCAGCCAAGAATTTGGGGGGGCTGGGGACACTGAAGCTTTCTTT. The encoded protein is CASSQEFGGAGDTEAFF.

The V call is TRBV28, the J call TRBJ1-1; weak D call: TRBD1 (5 bases). CDR3 length: 16 residues. The germline V and J ends were trimmed by 7 bases and 5 bases, with 23 bases remaining between them. CDR1 and CDR2 (germline): MDHEN, SYDVKM. The CDR3 bases are TGTGCCAGCATTGTCGGGGGAGGGATGGGGGGGACTGAAGCTTTCTTT. Protein product: CASIVGGGMGGTEAFF.

This rearrangement joins TRBV4-2 to TRBJ2-5; 7 bases are a match to TRBD2. The J call may be faulty, since TRBJ2-7 better matches the DNA end. This CDR3 spans 17 amino acids. CDR1 LGHNA and CDR2 YNFKEQ come from the germline V gene. The CDR3 DNA reads TGTGCCAGCAGCCGGGTCGACGGGGCGCGGGGGTTGAACGAGCAGTACTTC. Encoded protein: CASSRVDGARGLNEQYF.